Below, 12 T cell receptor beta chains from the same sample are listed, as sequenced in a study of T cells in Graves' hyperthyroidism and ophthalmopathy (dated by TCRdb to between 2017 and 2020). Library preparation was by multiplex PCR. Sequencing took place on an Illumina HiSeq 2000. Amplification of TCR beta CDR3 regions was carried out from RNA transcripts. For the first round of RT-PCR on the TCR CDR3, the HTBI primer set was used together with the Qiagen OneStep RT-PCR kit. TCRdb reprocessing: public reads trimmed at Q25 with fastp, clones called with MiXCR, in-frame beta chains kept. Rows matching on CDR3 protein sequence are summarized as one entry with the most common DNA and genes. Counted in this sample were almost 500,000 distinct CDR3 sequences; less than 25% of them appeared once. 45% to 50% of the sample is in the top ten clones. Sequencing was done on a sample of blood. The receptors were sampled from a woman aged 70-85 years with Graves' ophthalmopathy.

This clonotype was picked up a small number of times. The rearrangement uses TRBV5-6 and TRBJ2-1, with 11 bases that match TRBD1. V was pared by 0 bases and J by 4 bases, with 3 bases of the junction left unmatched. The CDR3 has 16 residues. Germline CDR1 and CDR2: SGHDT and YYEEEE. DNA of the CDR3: TGTGCCAGCAGCTTGGCCGGGGACAGGGGGTACAATGAGCAGTTCTTC. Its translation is CASSLAGDRGYNEQFF.

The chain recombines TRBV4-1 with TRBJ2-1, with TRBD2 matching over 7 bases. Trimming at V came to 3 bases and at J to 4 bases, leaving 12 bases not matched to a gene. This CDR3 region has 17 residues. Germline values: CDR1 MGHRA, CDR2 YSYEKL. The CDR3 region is CASSQGYLASGYNEQFF. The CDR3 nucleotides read TGCGCCAGCAGCCAGGGTTACCTAGCTAGCGGTTACAATGAGCAGTTCTTC.

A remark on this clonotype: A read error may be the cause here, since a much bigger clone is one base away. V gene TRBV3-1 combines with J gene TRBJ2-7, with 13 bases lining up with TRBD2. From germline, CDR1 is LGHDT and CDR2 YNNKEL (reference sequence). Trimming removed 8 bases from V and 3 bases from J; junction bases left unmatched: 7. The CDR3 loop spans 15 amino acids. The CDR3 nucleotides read TGTGCCAGCGGCCTCTGGACTAGCGGGAGCTACGAGCAGTACTTC. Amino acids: CASGLWTSGSYEQYF.

The CDR3, as DNA: TGCGCCAGCAGCTTCGGACAGGGGACCGTTGAAGCTTTCTTT. Translation gives CASSFGQGTVEAFF. V is TRBV5-1 and J is TRBJ1-1; 9 nucleotides align to TRBD1. Trimming at V came to 2 bases and at J to 7 bases, leaving 6 bases not matched to a gene. CDR3 size: 14 residues. Germline V lookup: CDR1 SGHRS, CDR2 YFSETQ.

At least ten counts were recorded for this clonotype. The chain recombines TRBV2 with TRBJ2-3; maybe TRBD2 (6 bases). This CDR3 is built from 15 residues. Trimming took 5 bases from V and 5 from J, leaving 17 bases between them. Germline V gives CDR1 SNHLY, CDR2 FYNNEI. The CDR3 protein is CASSRLVEGGDTQYF. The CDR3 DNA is TGTGCCAGCAGTCGACTAGTAGAAGGCGGAGATACGCAGTATTTT.

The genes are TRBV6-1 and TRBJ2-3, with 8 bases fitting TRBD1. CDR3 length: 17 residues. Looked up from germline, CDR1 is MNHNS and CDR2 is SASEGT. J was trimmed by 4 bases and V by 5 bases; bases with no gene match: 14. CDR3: CASSPQAVGQGPDTQYF. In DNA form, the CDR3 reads TGTGCCAGCAGTCCCCAAGCCGTTGGACAGGGCCCAGATACGCAGTATTTT.

The CDR3 loop reads CASRRSVSTNEKLFF. CDR3 sequence (DNA): TGTGCCAGCAGAAGGTCCGTGTCCACTAATGAAAAACTGTTTTTT. The chain recombines TRBV7-9 with TRBJ1-4; no reliable D call. CDR1 is SEHNR, CDR2 FQNEAQ, per germline (reference sequence). This CDR3 contains 15 residues. Trimming shortened V by 6 bases and J by 2 bases, and 13 bases separated the two germline ends.

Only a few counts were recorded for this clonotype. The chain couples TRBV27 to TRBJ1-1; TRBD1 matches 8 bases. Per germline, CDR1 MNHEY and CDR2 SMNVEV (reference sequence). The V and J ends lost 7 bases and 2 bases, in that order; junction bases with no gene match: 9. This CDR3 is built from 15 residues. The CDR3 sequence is CASKAQGGQNTEAFF. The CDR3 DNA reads TGTGCCAGCAAGGCACAGGGGGGACAAAACACTGAAGCTTTCTTT.

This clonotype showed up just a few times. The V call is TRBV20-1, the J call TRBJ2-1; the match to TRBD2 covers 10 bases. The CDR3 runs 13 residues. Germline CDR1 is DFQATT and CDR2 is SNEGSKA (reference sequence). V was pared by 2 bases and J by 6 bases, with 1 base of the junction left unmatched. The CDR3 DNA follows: TGCAGTGCTAGAAGGACTAGCGGCAATGAGCAGTTCTTC. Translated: CSARRTSGNEQFF.

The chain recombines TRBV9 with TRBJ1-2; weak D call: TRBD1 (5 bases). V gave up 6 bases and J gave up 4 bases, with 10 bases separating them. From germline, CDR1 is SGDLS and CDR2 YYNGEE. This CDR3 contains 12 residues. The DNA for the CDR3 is TGTGCCAGCACCGACAGTCTCTATGGCTACACCTTC. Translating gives CASTDSLYGYTF.

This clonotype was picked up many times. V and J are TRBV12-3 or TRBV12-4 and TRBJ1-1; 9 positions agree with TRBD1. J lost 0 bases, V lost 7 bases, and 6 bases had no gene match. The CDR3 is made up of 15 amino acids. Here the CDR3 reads CASTPGDRVNTEAFF. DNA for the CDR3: TGTGCCAGCACCCCAGGGGACAGGGTGAACACTGAAGCTTTCTTT.

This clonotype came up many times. Here the CDR3 DNA reads TGTGCCAGCAGTTCCGGAAGCCTCCCGAGGGGTCAGCCCCAGCATTTT. The encoded protein is CASSSGSLPRGQPQHF. The chain joins TRBV28 to TRBJ1-5; D perhaps matches TRBD1 (5 bases). CDR3 length: 16 amino acids. The germline V and J ends were trimmed by 4 bases and 6 bases, with 19 bases remaining between them. The germline V gene encodes CDR1 MDHEN and CDR2 SYDVKM.